This TCR beta chain is from a study of blood T cell repertoires in COVID-19. Repertoires were generated with immunoSEQ multiplex PCR, while TCRdb's copy carries only in-frame clones and drops some. The sample includes just under 65,000 clones, around 76% of them seen just once. Trimming cost V 11 bases and J 1 base, with 15 bases left between them. Germline lookup yields CDR1 LNHDA and CDR2 SQIVND (reference sequence). The CDR3 length is 14 residues. This chain uses TRBV19 with TRBJ2-1; D is perhaps TRBD1 (5 bases). The clonotype originates from a woman older than 75 with acute or convalescent COVID-19. The specimen was peripheral blood. The CDR3 loop reads CASKTDRSYNEQFF. In DNA form, the CDR3 reads TGTGCCTCTAAGACCGACAGATCCTACAATGAGCAGTTCTTC.